The next 8 T cell receptor beta chains were all read from a single sample in a study of control samples from healthy donors and cancer patients. Profiled with immunoSEQ multiplex PCR; TCRdb holds only in-frame clones, not every one. The table lists 110,000 or so clones, more than 70% of them singletons. Sequenced sample: blood. These receptors all stem from a man between 45 and 60 years old in good health.

The rearrangement joins TRBV29-1 to TRBJ1-1; unclear D gene. The CDR3 loop spans 14 amino acids. Trimming removed 3 bases from V and 2 bases from J, with 13 bases in between. Germline assignment: CDR1 SQVTM and CDR2 ANQGSEA. The CDR3 loop is CSVDPLGVNTEAFF. CDR3 in DNA: TGCAGCGTTGACCCCTTGGGAGTAAACACTGAAGCTTTCTTT.

The chain combines TRBV7-2 with TRBJ2-3, with 9 positions matching TRBD2. J gave up 2 bases and V 0 bases, and 9 bases lay outside the gene matches. CDR1 is SGHTA and CDR2 is FQGNSA in the germline V gene. This CDR3 comprises 18 residues. The CDR3: CASSLAGLSSGATDTQYF. DNA for the CDR3: TGTGCCAGCAGCTTAGCGGGTCTATCTAGCGGGGCCACAGATACGCAGTATTTT.

This clone appeared a few times. The genes are TRBV25-1 and TRBJ1-2; 8 nucleotides agree with TRBD1. V dropped 1 base and J dropped 4; count of bases not matched to a gene: 5. The CDR3 spans 15 residues. The V gene's germline CDR1 is MGHDK and CDR2 SYGVNS. The CDR3 protein is CASSESQGAGYGYTF. The CDR3 DNA reads TGTGCCAGCAGTGAATCGCAGGGGGCAGGCTATGGCTACACCTTC.

J is TRBJ1-1 and V is TRBV5-1; perhaps TRBD1 as D (5 bases). Germline V lookup: CDR1 SGHRS, CDR2 YFSETQ. The germline V and J ends were trimmed by 4 bases and 5 bases, with 15 bases remaining between them. This CDR3 has 14 residues. CDR3 in DNA: TGCGCCAGCAGCGGGTCCACAGGACGGACTGAAGCTTTCTTT. Translating gives CASSGSTGRTEAFF.

The genes are TRBV5-1 and TRBJ2-2; D tentatively fits TRBD1 or TRBD2 (5 bases each). CDR3 length equals 15 residues. V lost 0 bases and J lost 5, with 11 bases in between. Per germline, CDR1 SGHRS and CDR2 YFSETQ. CDR3 nucleotide sequence: TGCGCCAGCAGCTTGGGCAGGGACGGTACCGGGGAGCTGTTTTTT. It yields the protein CASSLGRDGTGELFF.

The J gene is TRBJ2-1, the V gene TRBV2; no clear D gene. The CDR3 totals 11 residues. The V gene's germline CDR1 is SNHLY and CDR2 FYNNEI. V was clipped by 2 bases and J by 6 bases, with 2 bases between them. CDR3 coding DNA: TGTGCCAGCAGTGAAACCAATGAGCAGTTCTTC. Amino acid sequence: CASSETNEQFF.

This chain connects TRBV12-3 or TRBV12-4 to TRBJ1-1; D possibly corresponds to TRBD1 (6 bases). The CDR3 consists of 12 residues. The V gene lost 1 base and the J gene lost 7 bases, with 7 bases spanning the gap. CDR3 in amino acids: CASSLGRGEAFF. The CDR3 bases are TGTGCCAGCAGTTTAGGCAGGGGTGAAGCTTTCTTT.

This clone was recorded once. This sequence joins TRBV30 and TRBJ2-5; tentative D call: TRBD1 (6 bases). The length of the CDR3 is 13 residues. The germline V gene has CDR1 GTSNPN and CDR2 SVGIG (reference sequence). V lost 1 base, J lost 4 bases, and 10 bases lay in between. In DNA, the CDR3 is TGTGCCTGGAGTGAACAACAGGGAGAGACCCAGTACTTC. Protein: CAWSEQQGETQYF. The entire variable domain, with the rest obtained from reference TRBV30 and TRBJ2-5, is as follows: SQTIHQWPATLVQPVGSPLSLECTVEGTSNPNLYWYRQAAGRGLQLLFYSVGIGQISSEVPQNLSASRPQDRQFILSSKKLLLSDSGFYLCAWSEQQGETQYFGPGTRLLVL.